The TCR beta chain under discussion was sequenced for a study of cytomegalovirus exposure and HLA in healthy donors. Findings and caveats of the study: A later analysis revealed that TCR association rates differed between HLA loci, peaking at DRB1 and bottoming out at HLA-C. Roughly uniform sequencing depth across donors was assumed, possibly incorrectly.

The PCR made use of 60 Vbeta and 13 Jbeta primers. Produced via immunoSEQ multiplex PCR; TCRdb's table is partial and in-frame only. The data show approximately 180,000 clones, about 80% seen once. V lost 5 bases to trimming and J lost 8 bases; unmatched junction nucleotides: 8. CDR3 size: 14 residues. Germline-derived CDR1 and CDR2 are SEHNR and FQNEAQ (reference sequence). About this clone: What it binds is not known.

The chain couples TRBV7-9 to TRBJ1-4; 7 nucleotides agree with TRBD1. This clonotype was obtained from a woman between 35 and 50 years old in good health and CMV-seronegative. The sequenced material came from PBMCs. The CDR3 protein is CASSRDSFREKLFF. The CDR3 DNA follows: TGTGCCAGCAGCCGGGACAGCTTTAGAGAAAAACTGTTTTTT.